This TCR beta chain was sequenced during a study of cytomegalovirus exposure and HLA in healthy donors (dated by TCRdb to about 2017). A note on the overall study: An earlier analysis of roughly 630 of the donors reported about 250 Gb of sequence data and some 120 million unique TCR beta sequences from around 200 million T cells. An early release that covered several hundred HLA-typed donors contained 250 to 350 gigabases of sequencing data and about 93 million unique TCR sequences. The genetic ancestry cluster associated with self-reported Caucasian donors included roughly 84% of the 300 to 400 genotyped donors. The study aimed to test whether cataloging public T cell receptors could reveal signatures of past pathogen exposure. The study profiled the T cell repertoires of hundreds of subjects by immunosequencing and related them to cytomegalovirus serostatus. In addition to the first cohort of 666 subjects, a separate validation cohort of some 120 different subjects was used. High-throughput TCR immunosequencing, statistical association of individual TCRs with disease status, and machine learning were combined to predict cytomegalovirus infection status. A later analysis re-analyzed previously published TCR beta repertoires from roughly 630 donors and added high-resolution HLA genotyping to study TCR occurrence patterns. The later analysis used no new phenotypic data to find candidate immune exposures, relying instead on TCR beta sequences and their occurrence across donors. An earlier analysis of fewer than 700 of the donors applied high-throughput TCR beta sequencing to assess whether each TCR beta V gene segment acted as functional or pseudogenic. Donor age, sex, ethnicity and CMV serostatus were compiled alongside the repertoire data. A later genetic analysis used genome-wide SNP genotypes for about 60% of the roughly 700 donors, treating that subset as a discovery cohort. All discovery cohort repertoires had been generated using a single sequencing platform. Class I and class II HLA loci were covered by the typing at four-digit resolution. The number of typed donors differed by locus: about 620-630 for A, B, C, DRB1 and DQB1; 500 to 550 for DQA1; 606 for DPA1; and about 450 for DPB1. Several DR-DQ haplotypes were treated as single units for association and clustering because of strong linkage in the cohort. On average, roughly 240,000 unique TCR beta nucleotide sequences were sequenced per donor among 398 genotyped donors of the cohort, with around 19% of those sequences being non-productive.

The library was generated by the immunoSEQ multiplex PCR assay. The multiplex PCR relied on a mix of 60 forward primers for TCR Vbeta segments and 13 reverse primers for TCR Jbeta segments. The CDR3 region of rearranged TCR beta genes was amplified from genomic DNA by a multiplex PCR assay. On the Illumina HiSeq System, the amplified TCR beta libraries were sequenced as 87-base-pair reads. The paper's processing steps were these. In a later analysis, some 80 million unique TCR beta chains were counted across the approximately 670 repertoires, and roughly 10 million of these chains were shared by at least two donors. To remove PCR and sequencing errors, raw reads were error-corrected and collapsed into unique sequences using a nearest-neighbor algorithm that merged closely related sequences. V, D and J gene segments were assigned by aligning CDR3 sequences to IMGT reference sequences. For a sequence to be retained, a match of at least six nucleotides to both a V gene segment and a J gene segment was required. Rearrangements were called productive when the CDR3 lacked stop codons and stayed in frame with V and J; all others were non-productive. Following IMGT convention, CDR3 was defined as the stretch from the second conserved V-encoded cysteine to the conserved J-encoded phenylalanine. The earlier analysis of roughly 590 of the donors excluded sequences that lacked an unambiguous match to a single V gene segment. In an earlier analysis of approximately 610 of the donors, V segments were called functional above 56.7% productive rearrangements and were called segregating when the between-donor standard deviation exceeded 5%. A statistical classification framework was developed to diagnose cytomegalovirus status using the catalog of TCR beta chain sequences. In a later analysis, V and J genes were assigned by comparing TCR nucleotide sequences against IMGT/GENE-DB human TR gene sequences. The TCRdist pipeline was used in a later analysis to assign CDR3 sequences and most-parsimonious VDJ recombination scenarios. In a later analysis, every TCR beta chain was defined by the combination of its CDR3 amino acid sequence and its V-gene family, and reads without a unique V-gene family were dropped. A later analysis removed several hundred highly shared, low-generation-probability nucleotide sequences to deal with suspected cross-contamination and a sequencing artifact. In a later analysis, a clonal expansion index was calculated for each public chain from normalized within-repertoire ranks of inferred template counts. In a later analysis, generation probabilities were computed using a VDJ recombination model fitted to out-of-frame rearrangements, and the results were checked against IGoR. In a later analysis, TCR-TCR, TCR-HLA and TCR-CMV co-occurrence was scored with hypergeometric tests, and a repertoire-size bias correction was applied to TCR pairs. In a later analysis, false discovery rates were estimated by permuting HLA or CMV assignments 20 times. In a later analysis, co-occurring TCRs were grouped with DBSCAN, and TCRdist sequence similarity was added when clustering was performed within HLA-allele-positive subsets. Co-occurrence clustering excluded repertoires with fewer than 30,000 or more than 120,000 public chains, plus five with anomalous nucleotide sharing. TCRdb mirrors the immuneACCESS table, restricted to in-frame sequences. Some clones are absent from its copies; in checked studies, under half trace to an unresolved V gene, and the reason for the others is unknown. Clone size and V and J calls were adopted from that table, with D and trimming inferred from the DNA. A total of about 150,000 clones appear in this sample, approximately 80% of them only once. The ten largest clones represent around an eighth of the sample.

The cohort was made up of approximately 700 healthy bone marrow donors. At the time of sampling, every cohort member was nominally healthy, though immune exposures that went unrecorded were likely present. The donor tested CMV seropositive and was one of the 289 seropositive cohort members. Every donor gave a peripheral blood sample, and the peripheral blood mononuclear cells from that sample were used for TCR beta sequencing. Genomic DNA was extracted from the blood cell samples with the Qiagen DNeasy Blood Extraction Kit. Comments on this clone: Its target antigen remains unknown. Nothing much larger sits one base from this clone, and base qualities are not available.

Broader findings and caveats from the paper: In the study, some 180 TCR beta chains were listed as associated with cytomegalovirus. For the cohort, immune exposure information was limited to CMV serostatus. Across donors, most TCR sequences were observed very rarely, whereas some public TCRs were present in many individuals. A cluster of highly shared sequence variants was judged likely to represent a technical artifact of the sequencing pipeline. Compared with equally common non-associated chains, HLA-associated TCR beta chains in a later analysis were more clonally expanded and had lower generation probabilities. According to a later genetic analysis, donors in an Asian-associated ancestry cluster had fewer N-insertions in productive TCRs than the approximately 630-donor mean. Strong co-occurrence of HLA alleles, especially DR and DQ, made assigning TCR associations to individual alleles difficult. In an earlier analysis of about 550 of the donors, most TCR beta V segments were observed in productive rearrangements about 90% or about 30% of the time, broadly matching IMGT annotations. In a later analysis, TCR association rates were found to vary across HLA loci, with the most associated TCRs seen for DRB1 alleles and the fewest for HLA-C alleles. The earlier analysis of approximately 560 of the donors excluded fewer than 20 rarely observed V segments, including chromosome 9 orphons, because counts were too low. Because HLA typing was unavailable for some donors at each locus, only the typed subset was used in association tests. The presence/absence analyses assumed that sequencing depth was roughly uniform across donors, and that assumption may not be true. In vitro tests confirmed that a few of the cytomegalovirus-associated TCR beta chains recognize cytomegalovirus antigens. Correlated functional status among segregating V segments might be attributable to linkage disequilibrium, but an unknown experimental factor could not be ruled out. According to the authors, the approach could potentially be generalized to other disease states and immunological phenotypes. A further reported finding was that TCR beta sequences accurately predicted the HLA-A and HLA-B alleles for most subjects in the first cohort. A later genetic analysis associated a missense DCLRE1C variant with V-gene and J-gene trimming of TCR beta chains, and an independent cohort replicated the association. At a false discovery rate of 0.05, a later analysis linked around 15,000 TCR beta sequences to specific HLA alleles. In a later analysis, several top co-occurrence clusters were reported to appear linked to parvovirus B19, influenza, CMV and Epstein-Barr virus. Because the 87-base-pair reads could not distinguish some IMGT-functional V segments, including TRBV6-2 and TRBV6-3, those segments were excluded. In this cohort, only TCR beta chains were sequenced, and detectable features were limited by the absence of alpha or paired-chain data. In a later analysis, most CMV-associated TCR beta chains were found to appear HLA-restricted, with HLA associations seemingly driven largely by CMV exposure. The classifier was reported to diagnose cytomegalovirus status with high specificity and sensitivity in both the original and validation cohorts.

The cysteine opens and the phenylalanine closes a CDR3 of 14 amino acids. Only the CDR3 DNA is retained, 42 bases long and in frame from the first base. CDR1 is given as WNHNN and CDR2 as SYGVQD, both from the germline V gene (reference sequence). This chain joins TRBV10-1 to TRBJ2-5, with TRBD2 matching 9 junction bases. The J call may be faulty, since TRBJ2-7 better matches the DNA end. The source material was PBMCs. The TCR sequence derives from a man between 35 and 55 years old in good health and CMV-seropositive. This receptor has the CDR3 CASSEYSGSYEQYF. The DNA reads as follows: TGCGCCAGCAGTGAGTATAGCGGGAGCTACGAGCAGTACTTC.